The rows below give T cell receptor beta chains drawn from one sample of a study of beta chain features in type 1 diabetes. Generated by immunoSEQ multiplex PCR, the TCRdb table keeps only in-frame clones and is missing some. The sample gives under 250,000 clones, about 14% of which show up once; about 0.019% is in the top ten. Material for sequencing was naive CD4+ T cells from blood. The receptors shown here come from a young man with type 1 diabetes. Both conserved end residues are trimmed from each CDR3.

CDR3aa,v_gene
ATGQGANYGYT,TRBV18
ASSLGLAVNEQY,TRBV5-1
ASSPGTGVGEKLF,TRBV7-9
ASRGRTENEKLF,TRBV6-5
ASTLTSSVNEQF,TRBV9
ASSYLGTGDTEAF,TRBV6-6
ASRRRDSYEQY,TRBV7-2
ASSGTPNEKLF,TRBV5-1
ASRGDRGSYEQY,TRBV2
ASSQSRMRGSPGAPRLYNEQF,TRBV23-1
ASTGTGAAYEQY,TRBV6-5
ASSSPQIYEQY,TRBV6-6
ASSADRGAYGYT,TRBV6-5
ASRSLPGLGRYNEQF,TRBV27
ASSQEGRGLLEAF,TRBV14
ASSPGADSGNQPQH,TRBV2
ASSEYADGYT,TRBV25-1
ASRLRLASSYEQY,TRBV7-8
ASSTPGQGEYNEQF,TRBV28
ASSRGTGELGYT,TRBV5-1
ASSLGPGTNYEQY,TRBV5-6
ASSAGTVQETQY,TRBV9
ASSSRSGRGGTGELF,TRBV19
ASGGGPGTDTQY,TRBV7-9
TMGQQYTGELF,TRBV7-9
ASRSPQGQETQY,TRBV6-5
ASSLKVASGGNTIY,TRBV7-9
SVGRDSKGEQF,TRBV29-1
ASSVAGQTDNEKLF,TRBV19
SMTGPDEKLF,TRBV29-1
ASSADRGDTGELF,TRBV19